This T cell receptor beta chain was captured by sequencing in a study of multiple sclerosis patients with progressive multifocal leukoencephalopathy. Stated time point: time of PML onset. After about 16 to 56 months on natalizumab, the natalizumab-treated patients developed PML. Generated by immunoSEQ multiplex PCR, the TCRdb table keeps only in-frame clones and is missing some. The profile shows 25,000 to 35,000 clones, less than 90% of them singletons. From germline, CDR1 is SGHRS and CDR2 YFSETQ. The J segment lost 7 bases and the V segment lost 0 bases, leaving 7 bases of the junction unmatched. The CDR3 consists of 15 residues.

The sequence derives from a human donor with progressive multifocal leukoencephalopathy. The material was PBMCs, obtained from a patient treated with natalizumab. The chain has TRBV5-1 and TRBJ2-1; 7 positions agree with TRBD1. CDR3 coding DNA: TGCGCCAGCAGCTTGGGACAGGGAAAAAGGAATGAGCAGTTCTTC. It codes for CASSLGQGKRNEQFF. Using reference TRBV5-1 and TRBJ2-1 for the parts outside the CDR3, the full variable domain is KAGVTQTPRYLIKTRGQQVTLSCSPISGHRSVSWYQQTPGQGLQFLFEYFSETQRNKGNFPGRFSGRQFSNSRSEMNVSTLELGDSALYLCASSLGQGKRNEQFFGPGTRLTVL.